This TCR beta chain is drawn from a study of T cell responses to AZD1222 COVID-19 vaccine. Germline V lookup: CDR1 DFQATT, CDR2 SNEGSKA (reference sequence). V was clipped by 3 bases and J by 0 bases, with 3 bases between them. The CDR3 is 11 residues long. Here immunoSEQ multiplex PCR was the method, and the copy in TCRdb shows in-frame clones only, minus some. The sample holds tens of thousands of clones, around 89% seen once. A note on this clone: This CDR3 is also generated by other DNA sequences in the sample.

The J gene is TRBJ2-7, the V gene TRBV20-1; D gene uncertain. The sequence came from an adult who received the AZD1222 COVID-19 vaccine. The sequenced sample was peripheral blood, obtained 28 days after the second AZD1222 dose. The CDR3 sequence: CSARVSYEQYF. CDR3 coding DNA: TGCAGTGCTAGGGTCTCCTACGAGCAGTACTTC.